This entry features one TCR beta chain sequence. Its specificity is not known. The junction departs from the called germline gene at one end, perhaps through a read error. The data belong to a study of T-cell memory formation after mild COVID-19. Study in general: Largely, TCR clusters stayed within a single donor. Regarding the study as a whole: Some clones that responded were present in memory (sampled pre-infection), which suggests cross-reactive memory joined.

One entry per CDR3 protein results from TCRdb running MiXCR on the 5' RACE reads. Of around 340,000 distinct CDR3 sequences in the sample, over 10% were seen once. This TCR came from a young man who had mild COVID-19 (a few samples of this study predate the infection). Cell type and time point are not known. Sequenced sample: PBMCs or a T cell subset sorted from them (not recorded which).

The CDR3 is CASSWRDGVVAF. Here the CDR3 DNA reads TGTGCCAGCAGCTGGAGGGACGGAGTCGTCGCCTTC. J is TRBJ1-2 and V is TRBV11-2, with D perhaps TRBD1 (5 bases). The germline CDR1 and CDR2 sequences are SGHAT and FQNNGV. The CDR3 spans 12 residues.